Below are 20 T cell receptor beta chains sequenced from a single sample in a study of blood T cells in healthy people across ages. Through a sample-barcoded 5' primer and a J-beta primer mix, a second PCR was run for about 6 to 12 cycles. MiXCR was run by TCRdb on the 5' RACE reads, yielding one entry per CDR3 protein. The data show about 800,000 distinct CDR3 sequences, roughly 46% seen once. What was sequenced was blood. All receptors derive from an elderly man in good health.

The table lists this clonotype with a few counts. The V and J genes are TRBV3-1 and TRBJ2-1, with D unresolved. V gave up 1 base and J gave up 2 bases, with 9 bases separating them. Germline V gives CDR1 LGHDT, CDR2 YNNKEL (reference sequence). The CDR3 totals 15 residues. Here the CDR3 reads CASSQGRPTYNEQFF. CDR3 bases: TGTGCCAGCAGCCAAGGCAGGCCTACCTACAATGAGCAGTTCTTC.

This clonotype was counted at least ten times. The J gene is TRBJ2-1, the V gene TRBV7-2; a possible D gene is TRBD2 (6 bases). Trimming removed 5 bases at V and 8 bases at J, with 10 bases between. CDR1 and CDR2 from the germline V gene are SGHTA and FQGNSA. This CDR3 has 12 residues. The CDR3 coding sequence is TGTGCCAGCAGCCCCCGCGGGGATGAGCAGTTCTTC. Translating gives CASSPRGDEQFF.

This clonotype has a single count. The chain recombines TRBV6-2 or TRBV6-3 with TRBJ1-2; D may be TRBD1 (6 bases). Germline V gene sequence: CDR1 MNHEY, CDR2 SVGEGT. Trimming took off 2 bases at V and 8 bases at J, with 21 bases between the two ends. The CDR3 loop spans 16 amino acids. The CDR3 DNA reads TGTGCCAGCAGTTACCGGGACACCCTGGAGGGAGGCGGCTACACCTTC. This encodes CASSYRDTLEGGGYTF.

The V call is TRBV20-1, the J call TRBJ2-1, with 11 nucleotides matching TRBD1. The CDR3 is 16 residues long. V lost 3 bases, J lost 5 bases, and 9 bases stayed unmatched. Germline-derived CDR1 and CDR2 are DFQATT and SNEGSKA (reference sequence). The CDR3 coding sequence is TGCAGTGCTAGGGAGGTCGGACAGGGGGCGAACAATGAGCAGTTCTTC. Its protein is CSAREVGQGANNEQFF.

The rearrangement uses TRBV7-2 and TRBJ2-5; D gene ambiguous. The germline gives CDR1 SGHTA, CDR2 FQGNSA. V was cut by 2 bases and J by 5 bases, with 12 bases left in between. The CDR3 has 14 residues. The CDR3 nucleotides are TGTGCCAGCAGCTTATATGGTGGTGGGGAGACCCAGTACTTC. This sequence encodes CASSLYGGGETQYF.

This rearrangement joins TRBV27 to TRBJ2-3; 9 bases are shared with TRBD1. V shed 6 bases, J shed 5 bases, and the junction held 6 bases outside the gene matches. Germline assignment: CDR1 MNHEY and CDR2 SMNVEV (reference sequence). The CDR3 length is 14 residues. The CDR3 is CASRLQGARDTQYF. CDR3 bases: TGTGCCAGCAGACTACAGGGGGCAAGAGATACGCAGTATTTT.

The rearrangement uses TRBV7-2 and TRBJ2-6; D call uncertain. This CDR3 has 15 amino acids. V was cut by 2 bases and J by 0 bases, with 5 bases left in between. The V gene's germline CDR1 is SGHTA and CDR2 FQGNSA. The CDR3 region has the DNA TGTGCCAGCAGCTTAATAGTCTCTGGGGCCAACGTCCTGACTTTC. Translating it yields CASSLIVSGANVLTF.

This chain connects TRBV29-1 to TRBJ2-5, with D possibly being TRBD2 (6 bases). CDR1 SQVTM and CDR2 ANQGSEA come from the germline V gene. V dropped 4 bases and J dropped 1 base, with 7 bases sitting between them. This CDR3 contains 12 residues. CDR3 DNA: TGCAGCGTTGGGGGAGGCCAAGAGACCCAGTACTTC. Protein: CSVGGGQETQYF.

This clonotype was observed a few times. J is TRBJ2-2 and V is TRBV29-1; 7 bases map to TRBD2. The CDR3 totals 14 residues. Germline assignment: CDR1 SQVTM and CDR2 ANQGSEA. Germline trimming cut 7 bases from V and 0 bases from J; bases unmatched to any gene: 5. The CDR3 spells CSAGGLTNTGELFF. The CDR3 region has the DNA TGCAGCGCTGGGGGACTAACGAACACCGGGGAGCTGTTTTTT.

The rearrangement links TRBV24-1 to TRBJ2-5; 11 bases are shared with TRBD1. The germline V gene encodes CDR1 KGHDR and CDR2 SFDVKD. The CDR3 contains 16 residues. V lost 4 bases, J lost 5 bases, and 8 bases stayed unmatched. In DNA, the CDR3 is TGTGCCACCAGTGACTCGGGACAGGGGGTAGGTGAGACCCAGTACTTC. Amino acid sequence: CATSDSGQGVGETQYF.

The V call is TRBV7-2, the J call TRBJ2-7; D is uncertain. Germline loops: CDR1 SGHTA, CDR2 FQGNSA. CDR3 length: 13 amino acids. The germline V and J ends were trimmed by 4 bases and 3 bases, with 10 bases remaining between them. CDR3 protein: CASSSPPIYEQYF. DNA of the CDR3: TGTGCCAGCAGCTCTCCACCTATCTACGAGCAGTACTTC.

The CDR3 DNA sequence: TGTGCCAGCAGGGCTCAGGGGGAGAAGGGCTACACCTTC. Its protein product is CASRAQGEKGYTF. The chain combines TRBV6-1 with TRBJ1-2, with 7 bases fitting TRBD1. Germline values: CDR1 MNHNS, CDR2 SASEGT. The CDR3 extends over 13 amino acids. V gave up 6 bases and J gave up 8 bases; unmatched junction bases: 9.

This clonotype has a count of ten or more. The chain combines TRBV12-3 or TRBV12-4 with TRBJ2-1, with D perhaps assigned TRBD1 or TRBD2 (6 bases each). The germline V and J ends were trimmed by 5 bases and 12 bases, with 17 bases remaining between them. The length of the CDR3 is 13 residues. DNA of the CDR3: TGTGCCAGCAGTGTAGGGGAAGGGGGGTGGCAGTTCTTC. It encodes CASSVGEGGWQFF.

The J gene is TRBJ2-1, the V gene TRBV29-1; D might be TRBD1 (6 bases). Matching the DNA end better, TRBJ2-7 makes the J call doubtful. This CDR3 region has 13 residues. Germline values: CDR1 SQVTM, CDR2 ANQGSEA. DNA for the CDR3: TGCAGCGTTGTCCTGGGGGCCCCCTACGAGCAGTACTTC. Amino acid sequence: CSVVLGAPYEQYF.

The chain combines TRBV29-1 with TRBJ2-5; 11 nucleotides align to TRBD2. CDR1 is SQVTM and CDR2 is ANQGSEA in the germline V gene. The V and J ends lost 0 bases and 11 bases, in that order; junction bases with no gene match: 11. CDR3 length: 15 residues. In DNA form, the CDR3 reads TGCAGCGTTGAAGATCTAATTAGCGGGGGGGTTGAGCAGTACTTC. Its protein product is CSVEDLISGGVEQYF. Full variable domain (rest looked up from reference TRBV29-1 and TRBJ2-5): SAVISQKPSRDICQRGTSLTIQCQVDSQVTMMFWYRQQPGQSLTLIATANQGSEATYESGFVIDKFPISRPNLTFSTLTVSNMSPEDSSIYLCSVEDLISGGVEQYFGPGTRLLVL.

The chain is built from TRBV7-9 and TRBJ2-5; 7 positions match TRBD1. Germline assignment: CDR1 SEHNR and CDR2 FQNEAQ (reference sequence). V trimming: 5 bases; J trimming: 2 bases; junction bases outside the gene matches: 5. The CDR3 has 14 residues. CDR3 DNA: TGTGCCAGCAGCCCAGCACAGGGGCAAGAGACCCAGTACTTC. Amino acids: CASSPAQGQETQYF.

With respect to this clonotype: This may be a read error: a much more frequent sequence differs by one nucleotide. The rearrangement uses TRBV5-1 and TRBJ2-7, with 8 bases that match TRBD2. The J call may be in error: the DNA end matches TRBJ2-5 better. This CDR3 region has 15 residues. Germline assignment: CDR1 SGHRS and CDR2 YFSETQ. The CDR3 DNA follows: TGCGCCAGCAGCTGGCCGGGAGGGAACCAAGAGACCCAGTACTTC. Its protein is CASSWPGGNQETQYF.

Many counts were recorded for this clonotype. The J gene is TRBJ2-7, the V gene TRBV7-2; maybe TRBD1 (6 bases). Trimming took 3 bases from V and 6 from J, leaving 9 bases between them. The CDR3 contains 12 residues. Germline assignment: CDR1 SGHTA and CDR2 FQGNSA. DNA for the CDR3: TGTGCCAGCAGCTTCCAGGGGACCGAGCAGTACTTC. Translated: CASSFQGTEQYF.

The rearrangement uses TRBV6-5 and TRBJ2-5, with TRBD1 matching 8 bases. Trimming at V came to 7 bases and at J to 5 bases, leaving 15 bases not matched to a gene. The CDR3 has 16 amino acids. Germline V lookup: CDR1 MNHEY, CDR2 SVGAGI. CDR3 nucleotides: TGTGCCAGCACCAACCTGGGACAGGTGGCGAGGGAGACCCAGTACTTC. Protein product: CASTNLGQVARETQYF.

In its sample, this clonotype was seen a few times. The chain combines TRBV28 with TRBJ1-2; 7 bases align to TRBD1. Losses at the gene ends were 6 bases for V and 3 bases for J; bases not matched to a gene: 7. In germline, CDR1 is MDHEN, CDR2 SYDVKM. This CDR3 is built from 14 residues. The DNA of the CDR3 is TGTGCCAGCAGCTCACAGGGGACGTACTATGGCTACACCTTC. Its translation is CASSSQGTYYGYTF.